Presented here are 13 T cell receptor beta chains from one specimen sequenced in a study of Ad26.COV2.S vaccination and SARS-CoV-2 variants. Described treatment: some 19 received Ad26.COV2.S at low or high dose, single or two shots; about 5 received placebo; per-sample allocation not given. Sampling took place 63 days after the first vaccine or placebo injection. Using immunoSEQ multiplex PCR, the repertoire was profiled, and TCRdb retains in-frame clones only, with some absent. The sample records 350,000 to 500,000 clones, 80% to 95% being singletons. This specimen consisted of peripheral blood, obtained in a trial of Ad26.COV2.S vaccine versus placebo. Receptor source: a person between 18 and 60 years old who received the Ad26.COV2.S COVID-19 vaccine or a placebo.

The chain is built from TRBV2 and TRBJ2-2; D might be TRBD2 (6 bases). The CDR3 has 16 amino acids. From germline, CDR1 is SNHLY and CDR2 FYNNEI. V dropped 5 bases and J dropped 6 bases, with 19 bases sitting between them. The CDR3 protein is CASSQDLASSSGELFF. CDR3 bases: TGTGCCAGCAGTCAAGATCTAGCGAGTTCCTCCGGGGAGCTGTTTTTT.

J is TRBJ2-1 and V is TRBV15, with 8 bases identical to TRBD2. After removal of 1 base from V and 4 bases from J, the junction contained 6 bases not matched to a gene. The CDR3 contains 16 residues. CDR1 LNHNV and CDR2 YYDKDF come from the germline V gene (reference sequence). CDR3 DNA sequence: TGTGCCACCAGCAGAGTAGGTAGCGGGGAATACAATGAGCAGTTCTTC. It yields the protein CATSRVGSGEYNEQFF.

This clone was seen more than once but under ten times. The chain is built from TRBV28 and TRBJ1-2; D remains ambiguous. The CDR3 extends over 11 amino acids. Between the trimmed V and J ends, which lost 9 bases and 8 bases, there was a span of 13 bases. Germline loops: CDR1 MDHEN, CDR2 SYDVKM. CDR3: CASGREGGYTF. The CDR3 DNA reads TGTGCCAGTGGACGGGAGGGCGGCTACACCTTC.

The gene calls are TRBV21-1 and TRBJ2-5; TRBD2, the table's D call, was not compared with the DNA. TRBV21-1 is a pseudogene segment. The CDR3 covers 13 residues. CDR3 sequence reads: CAGLRGAGETQYF. For the CDR3, the DNA is TGTGCCGGCCTTAGGGGCGCGGGGGAGACCCAGTACTTC.

V and J are TRBV9 and TRBJ2-7; 7 bases line up with TRBD2. The CDR3 has 15 residues. J gave up 0 bases and V 0 bases, and 3 bases lay outside the gene matches. Germline lookup yields CDR1 SGDLS and CDR2 YYNGEE. Here the CDR3 reads CASSVEPSGSYEQYF. Written as DNA, the CDR3 is TGTGCCAGCAGCGTAGAACCTAGCGGCTCCTACGAGCAGTACTTC.

The chain combines TRBV9 with TRBJ1-5; D gene ambiguous. The CDR3 totals 14 residues. Trimming removed 3 bases from V and 7 bases from J, with 14 bases in between. Germline loops: CDR1 SGDLS, CDR2 YYNGEE. The CDR3 region is CASSGGLSWQPQHF. The CDR3 DNA is TGTGCCAGCAGCGGAGGACTCTCATGGCAGCCCCAGCATTTT.

The rearrangement links TRBV5-1 to TRBJ1-6; 8 bases are shared with TRBD1. With 3 bases clipped from V and 2 bases from J, the junction kept 7 bases outside the gene matches. Per germline, CDR1 SGHRS and CDR2 YFSETQ. CDR3 length equals 17 residues. DNA of the CDR3: TGCGCCAGCAGCTCCATTTCGACAGGGGCCTATAATTCACCCCTCCACTTT. It translates to CASSSISTGAYNSPLHF.

This chain connects TRBV13 to TRBJ2-3; D tentatively reads TRBD1 or TRBD2 (5 bases each). The CDR3 covers 19 residues. The V end was cut by 2 bases, the J end by 2 bases, with 23 bases between. Germline V lookup: CDR1 PRHDT, CDR2 FYEKMQ (reference sequence). CDR3 amino acids: CASSLFSLRGSPYTDTQYF. The CDR3 region has the DNA TGTGCCAGCAGCTTATTTTCACTACGGGGCTCCCCCTACACAGATACGCAGTATTTT.

The rearrangement uses TRBV24-1 and TRBJ1-1; D unclear. V was clipped by 4 bases and J by 5 bases, with 13 bases between them. The CDR3 length is 14 residues. Germline V CDR1 and CDR2: KGHDR, SFDVKD. CDR3 in amino acids: CATSDRREGTEAFF. The CDR3 coding sequence is TGTGCCACCAGTGACCGGAGGGAAGGGACTGAAGCTTTCTTT.

This chain uses TRBV24-1 with TRBJ2-3, with D uncertain. Germline assignment: CDR1 KGHDR and CDR2 SFDVKD. V was trimmed by 4 bases and J by 2 bases, leaving 6 bases between them. The CDR3 totals 13 residues. The CDR3 bases are TGTGCCACCAGTGACCGGACCACAGATACGCAGTATTTT. Protein sequence: CATSDRTTDTQYF.

CDR3 coding DNA: TGTGCCAGCAGCTTCCGGGACGGCTTTTTCAGCTCCTACAATGAGCAGTTCTTC. Translated, it gives CASSFRDGFFSSYNEQFF. The V call is TRBV7-2, the J call TRBJ2-1; perhaps D is TRBD1 or TRBD2 (5 bases each). The CDR3 covers 18 residues. The ends were cut back, 3 bases at V and 0 bases at J, with 18 bases in the middle. Germline V CDR1 and CDR2: SGHTA, FQGNSA.

The rearrangement links TRBV29-1 to TRBJ2-1; D may match TRBD1 or TRBD2 (6 bases each). Germline V gene lookup returns CDR1 SQVTM and CDR2 ANQGSEA. The CDR3 contains 10 residues. V shed 6 bases and J shed 13 bases, with 13 bases lying between them. The DNA for the CDR3 is TGCAGCGTCGGAGGGGGGCCACAGTTCTTC. Amino acids: CSVGGGPQFF.

This sequence joins TRBV9 and TRBJ2-3; TRBD1 might be the D (6 bases). CDR3 length equals 14 residues. CDR1 is SGDLS, CDR2 YYNGEE, per germline. Trimming left V 2 bases short and J 3 bases short, with 10 bases between. The CDR3 sequence is CASSVPDSTDTQYF. CDR3 in DNA: TGTGCCAGCAGCGTCCCGGACAGTACAGATACGCAGTATTTT.